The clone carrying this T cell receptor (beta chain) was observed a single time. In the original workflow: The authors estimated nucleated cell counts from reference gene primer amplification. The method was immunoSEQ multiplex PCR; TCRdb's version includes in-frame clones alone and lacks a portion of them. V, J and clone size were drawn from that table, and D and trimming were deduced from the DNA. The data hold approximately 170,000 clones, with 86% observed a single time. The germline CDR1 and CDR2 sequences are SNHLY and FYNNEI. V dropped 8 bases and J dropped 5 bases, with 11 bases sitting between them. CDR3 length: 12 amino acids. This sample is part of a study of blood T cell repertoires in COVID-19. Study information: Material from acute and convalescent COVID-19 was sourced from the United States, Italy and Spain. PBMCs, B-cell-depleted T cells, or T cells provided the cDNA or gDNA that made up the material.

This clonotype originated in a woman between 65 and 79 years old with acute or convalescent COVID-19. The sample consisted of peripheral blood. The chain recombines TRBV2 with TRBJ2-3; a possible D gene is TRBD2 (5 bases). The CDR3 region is CASEMSGDTQYF. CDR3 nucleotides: TGTGCCAGCGAAATGAGCGGAGATACGCAGTATTTT.